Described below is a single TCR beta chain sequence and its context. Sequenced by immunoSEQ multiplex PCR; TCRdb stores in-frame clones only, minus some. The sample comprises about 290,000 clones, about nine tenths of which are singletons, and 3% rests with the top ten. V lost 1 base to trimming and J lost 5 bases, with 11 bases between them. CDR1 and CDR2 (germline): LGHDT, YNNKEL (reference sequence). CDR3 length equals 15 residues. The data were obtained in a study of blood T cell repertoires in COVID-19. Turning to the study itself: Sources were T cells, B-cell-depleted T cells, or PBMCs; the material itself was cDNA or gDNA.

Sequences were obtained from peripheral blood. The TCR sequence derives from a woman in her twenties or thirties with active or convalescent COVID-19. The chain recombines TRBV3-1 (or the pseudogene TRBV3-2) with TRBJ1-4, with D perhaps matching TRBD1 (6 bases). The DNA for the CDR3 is TGTGCCAGCAGCCAAGGGGGGCAGTGGAATGAAAAACTGTTTTTT. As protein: CASSQGGQWNEKLFF.